This section outlines one T cell receptor beta chain sequence together with its context. Here immunoSEQ multiplex PCR was the method, and the copy in TCRdb shows in-frame clones only, minus some. The data contain some 240,000 clones, about 93% of them seen just once; the ten biggest clones take up 0.7% to 0.85%. These data come from a study of blood T cell repertoires in COVID-19. Study as a whole: COVID-19 samples, acute and convalescent, were from the United States, Italy and Spain. T cells, B-cell-depleted T cells, or PBMCs provided the cDNA or gDNA that served as material.

Trimming stripped 10 bases from V and 3 bases from J, with 12 bases between. Germline V gene data show CDR1 as SGHTA and CDR2 as FQGNSA. This CDR3 contains 12 residues. Seattle patients were enrolled during active infection and followed longitudinally. The V gene is TRBV7-2, the J gene TRBJ1-1; D is possibly TRBD1 (6 bases). The source is a man in his 60s with COVID-19, enrolled during active disease. The material sequenced was peripheral blood. The CDR3 reads CATTGLYTEAFF. CDR3 nucleotide sequence: TGTGCCACAACAGGGTTATACACTGAAGCTTTCTTT.